This entry lists 10 T cell receptor beta chains sequenced from one sample in a study of T cell clones after liver transplantation. Profiled with immunoSEQ multiplex PCR; TCRdb holds only in-frame clones, not every one. Of roughly 49,000 clones in the sample, 65% to 80% are singletons; the top ten hold more than 9%. This sample comprised CD4+ T cells from blood, obtained around 52 months after liver transplant. The receptors were sampled from a human patient who received a liver transplant. Certain T cells may be donor cells from the graft.

This clone appeared a few times. The CDR3 DNA reads as TGTGCCAGCAACATACAGGAGAACACTGAAGCTTTCTTT. It specifies CASNIQENTEAFF. The chain combines TRBV11-1 with TRBJ1-1, with a possible D match to TRBD1 (5 bases). CDR3 length: 13 amino acids. With 7 bases removed from V and 1 base from J, the gap between germline ends came to 10 bases. CDR1 is SGHAT and CDR2 is FQDESV in the germline V gene (reference sequence).

V and J are TRBV28 and TRBJ2-3; D is undetermined. Germline CDR1 reads MDHEN; CDR2 reads SYDVKM. The CDR3 has 11 residues. V gave up 2 bases and J gave up 7 bases, with 4 bases separating them. The CDR3 loop is CASSLTYTQYF. DNA of the CDR3: TGTGCCAGCAGTTTAACGTATACGCAGTATTTT.

V is TRBV7-9 and J is TRBJ1-5; a weak D match, TRBD1 (6 bases). The V end was cut by 1 base, the J end by 0 bases, with 16 bases between. The V gene's germline CDR1 is SEHNR and CDR2 FQNEAQ (reference sequence). This CDR3 is 18 amino acids long. The CDR3 protein is CASSLDVGQTYSNQPQHF. Here the CDR3 DNA reads TGTGCCAGCAGCTTAGACGTAGGACAGACGTATAGCAATCAGCCCCAGCATTTT.

V gene TRBV7-9 combines with J gene TRBJ2-7; D may be TRBD2 (5 bases). V lost 3 bases and J 5 bases, leaving 8 bases between the germline ends. Germline CDR1 is SEHNR and CDR2 is FQNEAQ (reference sequence). The CDR3 covers 12 residues. In DNA form, the CDR3 reads TGTGCCAGCAGCTTCGGGCGGGACGAGCAGTACTTC. This sequence encodes CASSFGRDEQYF.

The V and J genes are TRBV6-1 and TRBJ2-7; 9 bases map to TRBD2. V lost 7 bases to trimming and J lost 7 bases; unmatched junction nucleotides: 5. The CDR3 totals 12 residues. Germline V gene data show CDR1 as MNHNS and CDR2 as SASEGT. The CDR3 nucleotides read TGTGCCAGCACGAGGGCGGGGGGGGAGCAGTACTTC. It encodes CASTRAGGEQYF.

This clone turned up a few times. The chain joins TRBV6-1 to TRBJ2-2; 7 bases map to TRBD2. CDR1 and CDR2 from the germline V gene are MNHNS and SASEGT. The J segment lost 5 bases and the V segment lost 1 base, leaving 10 bases of the junction unmatched. The CDR3 covers 17 residues. The CDR3 DNA reads TGTGCCAGCAGTGAAGGAGGGAGGGGCCCGAGAACCGGGGAGCTGTTTTTT. Encoded protein: CASSEGGRGPRTGELFF.

This chain joins TRBV6-6 and TRBJ2-1, with 7 bases matching TRBD1. The trim removed 7 bases at V and 6 bases at J, leaving 12 bases unmatched. The CDR3 totals 15 residues. Germline-derived CDR1 and CDR2 are MNHNY and SVGAGI (reference sequence). CDR3 sequence (DNA): TGTGCCAGCACCTTACAGGGGACCTGGCGCAATGAGCAGTTCTTC. This gives the protein CASTLQGTWRNEQFF.

The table lists this clone with a count of one. The J gene is TRBJ2-7, the V gene TRBV5-1, with TRBD2 matching 7 bases. From germline, CDR1 is SGHRS and CDR2 YFSETQ. CDR3 length: 15 amino acids. V lost 5 bases and J lost 0; bases outside the gene matches: 8. CDR3 loop: CASSVALASSYEQYF. In DNA form, the CDR3 reads TGCGCCAGCAGTGTTGCACTAGCGAGCTCCTACGAGCAGTACTTC.

The V and J genes are TRBV5-8 and TRBJ1-2; D not resolved. Germline CDR1 SGHTS, CDR2 YDEGEE. The V gene lost 2 bases and the J gene lost 3 bases, with 11 bases spanning the gap. The CDR3 runs 14 residues. The CDR3 DNA follows: TGTGCCAGCAGCTTACTGAGGGTAGACTATGGCTACACCTTC. It is translated as CASSLLRVDYGYTF. Using reference TRBV5-8 and TRBJ1-2 for the parts outside the CDR3, the full variable domain is EAGVTQSPTHLIKTRGQQATLRCSPISGHTSVYWYQQALGLGLQFLLWYDEGEERNRGNFPPRFSGRQFPNYSSELNVNALELEDSALYLCASSLLRVDYGYTFGSGTRLTVV.

V and J are TRBV6-4 and TRBJ2-1, with D possibly called TRBD1 or TRBD2 (6 bases each). Trimming removed 0 bases at V and 1 base at J, with 10 bases between. From germline, CDR1 is MRHNA and CDR2 SNTAGT. The CDR3 runs to 16 residues. The CDR3 loop is CASSDSGGGSYNEQFF. CDR3 DNA: TGTGCCAGCAGTGACTCTGGAGGGGGGTCCTACAATGAGCAGTTCTTC.